This entry lists 2 T cell receptor beta chains sequenced from one sample in a study of shared clonotypes between healthy human individuals. The assay was immunoSEQ multiplex PCR, and TCRdb's table has in-frame clones only and misses some. The profile shows fewer than 600,000 clones, roughly 77% of them singletons. The sequencing input was PBMCs. These receptors originate from a woman aged 40 to 50 in good health. Some clones in this sample may be carry-over from other donors' samples.

V usage is TRBV29-1 and J usage is TRBJ1-2; a weak D match, TRBD1 (5 bases). Trimming removed 2 bases at V and 4 bases at J, with 14 bases between. The V gene's germline CDR1 is SQVTM and CDR2 ANQGSEA. The CDR3 has 14 amino acids. This chain's CDR3 is CSVESRDGGYGYTF. In DNA form, the CDR3 reads TGCAGCGTTGAAAGCCGGGACGGAGGCTATGGCTACACCTTC.

The sample holds a few counts of this clone. The chain is built from TRBV7-2 and TRBJ2-6; D ambiguous. Germline CDR1 SGHTA, CDR2 FQGNSA. The CDR3 spans 15 residues. Trimming stripped 4 bases from V and 0 bases from J, with 7 bases between. The CDR3 coding sequence is TGTGCCAGCAGCTCAGGAGTCTCTGGGGCCAACGTCCTGACTTTC. Its protein is CASSSGVSGANVLTF.